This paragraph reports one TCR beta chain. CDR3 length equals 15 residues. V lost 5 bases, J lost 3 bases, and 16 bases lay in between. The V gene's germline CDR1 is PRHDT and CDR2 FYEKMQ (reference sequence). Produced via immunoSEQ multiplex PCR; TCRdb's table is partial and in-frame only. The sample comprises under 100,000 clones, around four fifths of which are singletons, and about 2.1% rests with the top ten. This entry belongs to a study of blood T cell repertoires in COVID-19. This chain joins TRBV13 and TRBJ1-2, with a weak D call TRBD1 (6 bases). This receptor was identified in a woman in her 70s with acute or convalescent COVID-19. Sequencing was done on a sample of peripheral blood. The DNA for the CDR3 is TGTGCCAGCAGCGTATACAGGCAGGGGCACTATGGCTACACCTTC. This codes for CASSVYRQGHYGYTF.